Listed below are T cell receptor beta chains from one sample, sequenced in a study of blood T cell repertoires in COVID-19. Sequenced by immunoSEQ multiplex PCR; TCRdb stores in-frame clones only, minus some. Among some 200,000 clones listed, approximately 89% were seen once. Sequenced material: peripheral blood. All receptors come from a woman in her sixties with acute or convalescent COVID-19. CDR3s include the opening cysteine and the closing phenylalanine or tryptophan. The D gene is left open where the match is weak. Expanded clones are given a class, and other clones once, few, many or no size at all.

v_gene	j_gene	abundance	d_gene	CDR3nt	CDR3aa
TRBV7-9	TRBJ2-6	.	.	TGTGCCAGCAGTTCCACCACAGTGATTGCCAACGTCCTGACTTTC	CASSSTTVIANVLTF
TRBV18	TRBJ1-2	.	.	TGTGCCAGCTCACCACAACGTGTACAGGGTGGAGATGGCTACACCTTC	CASSPQRVQGGDGYTF
TRBV9	TRBJ2-1	.	.	TGTGCCAGCAGCGTAGTCCCCGAGTACAATGAGCAGTTCTTC	CASSVVPEYNEQFF
TRBV7-2	TRBJ1-3	.	.	TGTGCCAGCAGCTTAGAAGAAAGCGTAAACACCATATATTTT	CASSLEESVNTIYF
TRBV14	TRBJ2-7	.	TRBD1	TGTGCCAACGGACAGGGGTGGTACGAGCAGTACTTC	CANGQGWYEQYF
TRBV24-1	TRBJ2-3	.	.	TGTGCCACCAGTCGTAGCGGTAGCACAGATACGCAGTATTTT	CATSRSGSTDTQYF
TRBV28	TRBJ2-7	once	.	TGTGCCAGCAGTTTATGGAGGGGGATGATACCCTACGAGCAGTACTTC	CASSLWRGMIPYEQYF
TRBV3-1/TRBV3-2	TRBJ2-1	few	TRBD2	TGTGCCAGCAGCCAAGATAAGCGGGAGCCGTTCTTC	CASSQDKREPFF
TRBV27	TRBJ1-2	.	TRBD1	TGTGCCAGCAGGGGGGGTGGACAGGGGGCTTACTATGGCTACACCTTC	CASRGGGQGAYYGYTF
TRBV30	TRBJ1-1	.	.	TGTGCCTGGAGTGAACGGGTTGAAGCTTTCTTT	CAWSERVEAFF
TRBV5-1	TRBJ1-2	.	.	TGCGCCAGCAGCTTGCCAGACAGGCCTTATGGCTACACCTTC	CASSLPDRPYGYTF
TRBV28	TRBJ1-2	.	.	TGTGCCAGCAAAGTGGCGGACAGAATGGGAGGCTACACCTTC	CASKVADRMGGYTF
TRBV6-5	TRBJ1-1	few	TRBD1	TGTGCCAGCAGTAACGCAGACAGGGGCACTGAAGCTTTCTTT	CASSNADRGTEAFF
TRBV14	TRBJ2-7	.	TRBD2	TGTGCCAGCAGCCAAGATTGGCTAGCGGGGAGCGAGCAGTACTTC	CASSQDWLAGSEQYF
TRBV19	TRBJ2-1	.	TRBD2	TGTGCCAGTAGTATAGGGACTAGCGGGAGGGAGCAGTTCTTC	CASSIGTSGREQFF
TRBV29-1	TRBJ2-6	.	TRBD1	TGCAGCGCCCTCGGACAGGCCATCTCTGGGGCCAACGTCCTGACTTTC	CSALGQAISGANVLTF
TRBV3-1/TRBV3-2	TRBJ1-4	.	TRBD1	TGTGCCAGCAGCCGGAGCAGGGGGTACTCTGAAAAACTGTTTTTT	CASSRSRGYSEKLFF
TRBV5-5	TRBJ2-2	.	.	TGTGCCAGCAGCTTATCTGCGGAGAGGGACACCGGGGAGCTGTTTTTT	CASSLSAERDTGELFF
TRBV5-5	TRBJ2-1	.	.	TGTGCCAGCAGCTTGGTAGGAGGGGGAGGGAATGAGCAGTTCTTC	CASSLVGGGGNEQFF
TRBV28	TRBJ1-4	.	.	TGTGCCAGCAGTTTCCAGGCTCGTGAAAAACTGTTTTTT	CASSFQAREKLFF
TRBV3-1/TRBV3-2	TRBJ2-3	.	.	TGTGCCAGCAGCCAAGGGACAGCTAGCACAGATACGCAGTATTTT	CASSQGTASTDTQYF
TRBV5-8	TRBJ2-5	.	.	TGTGCCAGCAGCTTGGGAGGACTCGAAGAGACCCAGTACTTC	CASSLGGLEETQYF
TRBV19	TRBJ1-5	.	.	TGTGCCAGTAGTATAGGCTACCCGGGACATGAGCGCAATCAGCCCCAGCATTTT	CASSIGYPGHERNQPQHF
TRBV7-9	TRBJ1-4	.	TRBD1	TGTGCCAGCAGCTTAGGGACAGGGAATGAAAAACTGTTTTTT	CASSLGTGNEKLFF
TRBV19	TRBJ1-1	.	TRBD1	TGTGCCAGTATGACGGACAGGGGAATTTACACTGAAGCTTTCTTT	CASMTDRGIYTEAFF
TRBV19	TRBJ2-2	.	.	TGTGCCAGTAGTATAGAGAGAGGCGGGGAGCTGTTTTTT	CASSIERGGELFF
TRBV7-2	TRBJ2-1	.	.	TGTGCCAGCAGAGACTTTCTACAAATCAATGAGCAGTTCTTC	CASRDFLQINEQFF
TRBV7-8	TRBJ2-1	.	.	TGTGCCAGCAGCCCGGGAGCTTACTACAATGAGCAGTTCTTC	CASSPGAYYNEQFF
TRBV5-8	TRBJ1-6	.	TRBD1	TGTGCCAGCAGTCTCGGGACAGGGGTTTCACCCCTCCACTTT	CASSLGTGVSPLHF
TRBV29-1	TRBJ2-1	once	TRBD2	TGCAGCCATAGCGGGAGGGCCTCCGTCTCCGGGGAGCAGTTCTTC	CSHSGRASVSGEQFF
TRBV6-1	TRBJ1-5	few	.	TGTGCCAGCAGTGACAGGGGTTATCAGCCCCAGCATTTT	CASSDRGYQPQHF
TRBV19	TRBJ1-4	.	.	TGTGCCAGTAGTACCTACACGGGGACTAATGAAAAACTGTTTTTT	CASSTYTGTNEKLFF
TRBV3-1/TRBV3-2	TRBJ2-7	.	.	TGTGCCAGCAGCCAAGCTACCGCTTACGAGCAGTACTTC	CASSQATAYEQYF
TRBV7-9	TRBJ1-5	.	.	TGTGCCAGCAGCTTAGGAGAACAGCCCCAGCATTTT	CASSLGEQPQHF
TRBV27	TRBJ2-1	.	TRBD2	TGTGCCAGCGGAGGCGGACTAGGGAATGAGCAGTTCTTC	CASGGGLGNEQFF
TRBV7-3	TRBJ2-1	.	.	TGTGCCAGGAAAGCCCATGAGCAGTTCTTC	CARKAHEQFF
TRBV9	TRBJ2-1	.	.	TGTGCCAGCAGCGTGGGGCAGAATGAGCAGTTCTTC	CASSVGQNEQFF
TRBV11-3	TRBJ1-1	.	.	TGTGCCAGCAGACCTACAGGGAACACTGAAGCTTTCTTT	CASRPTGNTEAFF
TRBV28	TRBJ2-3	.	.	TGTGCCAGCAGTTCGGGGGTATTAGAAGATACGCAGTATTTT	CASSSGVLEDTQYF
TRBV5-1	TRBJ2-2	.	TRBD1	TGCGCCAGCAGCGCCGAACTAGGGGGCAACACCGGGGAGCTGTTTTTT	CASSAELGGNTGELFF
TRBV10-3	TRBJ2-2	.	.	TGTGCCACAGGGGCCACCGGGGAGCTGTTTTTT	CATGATGELFF
TRBV2	TRBJ1-2	.	.	TGTGCCAGCAGTGCGACAAGCCCTAAAGGCTATGGCTACACCTTC	CASSATSPKGYGYTF
TRBV12-3/TRBV12-4	TRBJ2-3	.	.	TGTGCCAGCTGTCTACTAGGTGCAGATACGCAGTATTTT	CASCLLGADTQYF
TRBV7-8	TRBJ2-7	.	.	TGTGCCAGCAGCCACCACAGGAAAAGGTACGAGCAGTACTTC	CASSHHRKRYEQYF
TRBV27	TRBJ1-2	.	TRBD1	TGTGCCAGCAGTTCCCTCTCCTCCGGGACAGGGCTCGCCTATGGCTACACCTTC	CASSSLSSGTGLAYGYTF